The 30 T cell receptor beta chains below come from one sample, sequenced in a study of T cells in Graves' hyperthyroidism and ophthalmopathy. RNA transcripts served as the template for amplifying TCR beta CDR3 regions. HTBI primers drove first-round RT-PCR of the TCR CDR3. TCRdb re-called the multiplex PCR reads with MiXCR, one entry per CDR3 protein. The top ten clones hold 8.4% of a sample with fewer than 800,000 distinct CDR3 sequences, about 15% of them seen once. The sample was blood. The receptors shown here come from a man aged 18 to 35 with Graves' hyperthyroidism.

This clonotype has at least ten counts. The chain is built from TRBV12-3 or TRBV12-4 and TRBJ2-1; 7 bases agree with TRBD2. The CDR3 covers 15 residues. V lost 2 bases, J lost 6 bases, and 7 bases stayed unmatched. The CDR3 bases are TGTGCCAGCAGTTTAAGATGGGGCGGGAGCAATGAGCAGTTCTTC. Translating it yields CASSLRWGGSNEQFF.

This chain links TRBV27 with TRBJ2-2, with 10 bases matching TRBD1. The V segment lost 3 bases and the J segment 7 bases; nucleotides outside the gene matches: 11. Looked up from germline, CDR1 is MNHEY and CDR2 is SMNVEV (reference sequence). The CDR3 spans 17 residues. CDR3 in amino acids: CASSFWRGQGMSGELFF. In DNA, the CDR3 is TGTGCCAGCAGTTTTTGGAGGGGACAGGGGATGAGCGGGGAGCTGTTTTTT.

This clonotype was observed at least ten times. One end of the junction is discordant with germline, which a read error may explain. V and J are TRBV7-9 and TRBJ1-2; 10 bases match TRBD1. Germline CDR1 SEHNR, CDR2 FQNEAQ (reference sequence). This CDR3 region has 15 residues. The CDR3 spells CASSLAGQGNSGYTF. The DNA for the CDR3 is TGTGCCAGCAGCCTAGCGGGACAGGGGAATTCTGGCTACACCTTC. Complete variable domain (other parts from reference TRBV7-9 and TRBJ1-2): DTGVSQNPRHKITKRGQNVTFRCDPISEHNRLYWYRQTLGQGPEFLTYFQNEAQLEKSRLLSDRFSAERPKGSFSTLEIQRTEQGDSAMYLCASSLAGQGNSGYTFGSGTRLTVV.

This clonotype was observed a few times. The chain has TRBV12-3 or TRBV12-4 and TRBJ2-7, with TRBD2 as a possible D gene (5 bases). The length of the CDR3 is 12 residues. V shed 10 bases and J shed 6 bases, with 16 bases lying between them. The CDR3 sequence: CATSEGMGEQYF. For the CDR3, the DNA is TGTGCCACCAGCGAGGGAATGGGCGAGCAGTACTTC.

This clonotype was detected ten times or more. The CDR3 sequence: CASSPPGLAYTDTQYF. The CDR3 bases are TGTGCCAGCTCACCGCCGGGACTAGCGTACACAGATACGCAGTATTTT. The J gene is TRBJ2-3, the V gene TRBV18; TRBD2 agrees at 10 bases. The V segment lost 3 bases and the J segment 2 bases; nucleotides outside the gene matches: 5. The germline V gene encodes CDR1 KGHSH and CDR2 LQKENI. The CDR3 length is 16 residues. Drawing the rest from reference TRBV18 and TRBJ2-3, the complete variable domain is NAGVMQNPRHLVRRRGQEARLRCSPMKGHSHVYWYRQLPEEGLKFMVYLQKENIIDESGMPKERFSAEFPKEGPSILRIQQVVRGDSAAYFCASSPPGLAYTDTQYFGPGTRLTVL.

This chain links TRBV4-2 with TRBJ2-1; D possibly uses TRBD1 or TRBD2 (6 bases each). The ends were cut back, 4 bases at V and 5 bases at J, with 18 bases in the middle. Per germline, CDR1 LGHNA and CDR2 YNFKEQ. This CDR3 region has 16 residues. The CDR3 nucleotides read TGTGCCAGCAGCCGCCCGCGGGACACACTAGACAATGAGCAGTTCTTC. Its translation is CASSRPRDTLDNEQFF.

The genes are TRBV19 and TRBJ2-4, with D possibly TRBD1 on 6 matching bases. The CDR3 consists of 17 residues. Germline V gives CDR1 LNHDA, CDR2 SQIVND (reference sequence). Deletions cut 1 base from V and 0 bases from J, with 13 bases between. The CDR3 here is CASSIGGDTLAKNIQYF. The CDR3 DNA follows: TGTGCCAGTAGTATAGGAGGGGACACCTTAGCCAAAAACATTCAGTACTTC.

This clonotype was observed a few times. This may come from a read error, since a much larger clone is one base off. The chain couples TRBV28 to TRBJ2-7; D is possibly TRBD1 (6 bases). Germline V CDR1 and CDR2: MDHEN, SYDVKM. The CDR3 is 15 residues long. CDR3 sequence reads: CASSYPGQGSCEQYF. Written as DNA, the CDR3 is TGTGCCAGCAGTTATCCAGGTCAGGGGTCCTGCGAGCAGTACTTC.

This clonotype has ten or more counts. The chain recombines TRBV5-1 with TRBJ1-1; no clear D gene. V was shortened by 4 bases and J by 1 base, with 8 bases between the two germline ends. Germline CDR1 reads SGHRS; CDR2 reads YFSETQ. The CDR3 has 13 residues. The CDR3 here is CASSPWGNTEAFF. CDR3 in DNA: TGCGCCAGCAGCCCCTGGGGGAACACTGAAGCTTTCTTT.

V gene TRBV6-2 or TRBV6-3 combines with J gene TRBJ2-1, with 9 bases that match TRBD2. The CDR3 length is 14 residues. The V segment lost 5 bases and the J segment 9 bases; nucleotides outside the gene matches: 8. CDR1 is MNHEY and CDR2 is SVGEGT in the germline V gene. CDR3 in amino acids: CASSGSGRLAEQFF. The DNA for the CDR3 is TGTGCCAGCAGTGGTAGCGGGAGACTCGCTGAGCAGTTCTTC.

The chain carries TRBV3-1 and TRBJ2-3, with D hard to call. Trimming shortened V by 0 bases and J by 7 bases, and 8 bases separated the two germline ends. Per germline, CDR1 LGHDT and CDR2 YNNKEL (reference sequence). This CDR3 contains 13 residues. CDR3 coding DNA: TGTGCCAGCAGCCAAGACCCTCTTAATACGCAGTATTTT. This translates into CASSQDPLNTQYF.

This rearrangement joins TRBV7-6 to TRBJ1-1; no clear D gene. The CDR3 has 15 residues. Per germline, CDR1 SGHVS and CDR2 FNYEAQ. V gave up 2 bases and J gave up 1 base, with 11 bases separating them. The CDR3 region has the DNA TGTGCCAGCAGCTTAACGTCCGGGCGGAACACTGAAGCTTTCTTT. As protein: CASSLTSGRNTEAFF. The full variable domain, its missing parts supplied by reference TRBV7-6 and TRBJ1-1, is GAGVSQSPRYKVTKRGQDVALRCDPISGHVSLYWYRQALGQGPEFLTYFNYEAQQDKSGLPNDRFSAERPEGSISTLTIQRTEQRDSAMYRCASSLTSGRNTEAFFGQGTRLTVV.

In the case of this clonotype: A much more abundant neighbour one base away suggests this may be a read error. The chain uses TRBV5-1 and TRBJ2-7; D is unresolved. Per germline, CDR1 SGHRS and CDR2 YFSETQ. This CDR3 contains 13 residues. V gave up 7 bases and J gave up 2 bases, with 13 bases separating them. The CDR3 nucleotides are TGCGCCAGCGCCCTGGAAGGAACCTACGAGCAGTACTTC. Encoded protein: CASALEGTYEQYF.

This chain uses TRBV20-1 with TRBJ1-1; D is possibly TRBD1 (5 bases). The V gene lost 6 bases and the J gene lost 1 base, with 18 bases spanning the gap. This CDR3 is built from 15 residues. Germline CDR1 is DFQATT and CDR2 is SNEGSKA (reference sequence). The CDR3 nucleotides read TGCAGTGCCCCAATAAACGTCGACAGGAACACTGAAGCTTTCTTT. This encodes CSAPINVDRNTEAFF.

This chain links TRBV4-3 with TRBJ2-6; no firm D call. The CDR3 runs to 15 residues. Germline V lookup: CDR1 LGHNA, CDR2 YSLEER. The V and J ends lost 3 bases and 2 bases respectively, with 8 bases between them. The CDR3 protein is CASSHGWTGANVLTF. CDR3 DNA: TGCGCCAGCAGCCATGGATGGACTGGGGCCAACGTCCTGACTTTC.

The table lists this clonotype with many counts. This chain links TRBV12-3 or TRBV12-4 with TRBJ1-5; TRBD1 might be the D (5 bases). The V end was cut by 4 bases, the J end by 4 bases, with 14 bases between. The CDR3 loop spans 15 amino acids. The CDR3 loop is CASSSPGRENQPQHF. DNA of the CDR3: TGTGCCAGCAGTTCACCAGGGAGGGAAAATCAGCCCCAGCATTTT.

The sample holds many counts of this clonotype. The J gene is TRBJ2-1, the V gene TRBV20-1; D tentatively reads TRBD1 or TRBD2 (6 bases each). The CDR3 consists of 15 residues. Germline-derived CDR1 and CDR2 are DFQATT and SNEGSKA (reference sequence). With 5 bases removed from V and 4 bases from J, the gap between germline ends came to 18 bases. CDR3 DNA sequence: TGCAGTGCTCGGCGAGGGGGGCTAGGGTACAATGAGCAGTTCTTC. Protein sequence: CSARRGGLGYNEQFF.

The sample holds many counts of this clonotype. This chain links TRBV12-3 or TRBV12-4 with TRBJ2-3; 11 bases line up with TRBD2. The V and J ends lost 2 bases and 5 bases, in that order; junction bases with no gene match: 6. The length of the CDR3 is 16 residues. The CDR3, as DNA: TGTGCCAGCAGTTTAACTAGCGGGAGACTAGGAGATACGCAGTATTTT. This translates into CASSLTSGRLGDTQYF.

This clonotype came up many times. V and J are TRBV11-3 and TRBJ2-1; 10 bases fit TRBD2. The germline V gene encodes CDR1 SGHNT and CDR2 YENEEA. Unmatched junction bases numbered 5, after V lost 0 bases and J lost 6 bases. This CDR3 has 16 residues. In DNA form, the CDR3 reads TGTGCCAGCAGCTTAGAAGGGGCTAGCGGGAGCAATGAGCAGTTCTTC. As protein: CASSLEGASGSNEQFF.

The genes are TRBV20-1 and TRBJ2-2; D is uncertain. The CDR3 loop spans 12 amino acids. From germline, CDR1 is DFQATT and CDR2 SNEGSKA (reference sequence). Trimming pared 5 bases from V and 4 bases from J, leaving 8 bases between. The CDR3 sequence: CSAPLPTGELFF. The CDR3 nucleotides are TGCAGTGCTCCCCTCCCCACCGGGGAGCTGTTTTTT.

Many counts were recorded for this clonotype. The rearrangement uses TRBV18 and TRBJ1-1; D remains unclear. The CDR3 consists of 15 residues. V was trimmed by 3 bases and J by 5 bases, leaving 16 bases between them. Germline V gene data show CDR1 as KGHSH and CDR2 as LQKENI. The CDR3 sequence: CASSPRREQETEAFF. The CDR3 DNA reads TGTGCCAGCTCACCCCGCCGGGAGCAGGAAACTGAAGCTTTCTTT.

This clonotype came up many times. V is TRBV7-2 and J is TRBJ2-7; 16 bases line up with TRBD2. The V gene end was trimmed by 3 bases and the J gene end by 6 bases; junction bases not matched to a gene: 5. Germline CDR1 is SGHTA and CDR2 is FQGNSA. CDR3 length: 16 amino acids. CDR3 bases: TGTGCCAGCAGCTTGGGGGGACTAGCGGGAGGGAGCGAGCAGTACTTC. It codes for CASSLGGLAGGSEQYF.

This clonotype showed up many times. The rearrangement links TRBV28 to TRBJ2-7; 7 bases agree with TRBD1. The CDR3 loop spans 13 amino acids. Germline V CDR1 and CDR2: MDHEN, SYDVKM. Trimming at V came to 3 bases and at J to 3 bases, leaving 2 bases not matched to a gene. The CDR3 reads CASSFSGGYEQYF. The CDR3 DNA is TGTGCCAGCAGTTTTTCAGGGGGCTACGAGCAGTACTTC.

This sequence joins TRBV30 and TRBJ1-1; no reliable D call. The CDR3 totals 13 residues. The V end was cut by 3 bases, the J end by 3 bases, with 11 bases between. CDR1 and CDR2 (germline): GTSNPN, SVGIG (reference sequence). CDR3 residues: CAWSATYDTEAFF. The CDR3 nucleotides read TGTGCCTGGAGCGCTACATACGACACTGAAGCTTTCTTT.

This clonotype was detected only a few times. V gene TRBV11-2 combines with J gene TRBJ2-3; D is undetermined. CDR1 and CDR2 (germline): SGHAT, FQNNGV. V shed 6 bases and J shed 6 bases, with 10 bases lying between them. This CDR3 region has 12 residues. CDR3 DNA sequence: TGTGCCAGCAGTTCTCGCCAGGATACGCAGTATTTT. This translates into CASSSRQDTQYF.

This clonotype was observed a handful of times. The chain couples TRBV24-1 to TRBJ1-1, with a weak D call TRBD1 (5 bases). The V end lost 4 bases, the J end lost 4 bases, and 6 bases lay between the germline ends. The CDR3 spans 12 residues. Germline assignment: CDR1 KGHDR and CDR2 SFDVKD. This CDR3 reads CATSEGGTEAFF. The CDR3 bases are TGTGCCACCAGTGAGGGGGGCACTGAAGCTTTCTTT.

The chain uses TRBV18 and TRBJ2-4; 7 bases agree with TRBD1. Unmatched junction bases numbered 10, after V lost 2 bases and J lost 0 bases. The CDR3 is 18 residues long. CDR1 is KGHSH, CDR2 LQKENI, per germline. The CDR3 protein is CASSPRPRGKLAKNIQYF. CDR3 nucleotide sequence: TGTGCCAGCTCACCAAGGCCCAGGGGGAAGCTAGCCAAAAACATTCAGTACTTC.

This clonotype was observed a few times. V usage is TRBV27 and J usage is TRBJ2-3; the D gene is possibly TRBD2 (6 bases). CDR1 and CDR2 from the germline V gene are MNHEY and SMNVEV (reference sequence). This CDR3 has 11 amino acids. The V gene lost 5 bases and the J gene lost 13 bases, with 13 bases spanning the gap. This CDR3 reads CASSSLGREYF. Here the CDR3 DNA reads TGTGCCAGCAGTAGCCTCGGGAGAGAGTATTTT.

The sample holds a few counts of this clonotype. The chain links TRBV20-1 to TRBJ2-6; D uncertain. Trimming removed 6 bases at V and 1 base at J, with 13 bases between. This CDR3 has 15 amino acids. In germline, CDR1 is DFQATT, CDR2 SNEGSKA (reference sequence). CDR3 sequence: CSAPGETSGANVLTF. The CDR3 DNA reads as TGCAGTGCACCGGGTGAGACATCTGGGGCCAACGTCCTGACTTTC.

This clonotype was counted only a few times. The chain employs TRBV7-2 and TRBJ1-5; 10 bases map to TRBD1. The CDR3 sequence is 14 residues long. In germline, CDR1 is SGHTA, CDR2 FQGNSA. Unmatched junction bases numbered 7, after V lost 9 bases and J lost 5 bases. Here the CDR3 reads CASQTGGVDQPQHF. CDR3 sequence (DNA): TGTGCCAGTCAGACAGGGGGCGTAGATCAGCCCCAGCATTTT.